The rows below give T cell receptor beta chains drawn from one sample of a study of response to subunit inactivated influenza vaccine. TCRdb analysed the RT-PCR reads with MiXCR anew, one entry per CDR3 protein. Among about 480,000 distinct CDR3 sequences, roughly 13% were seen once, and the ten largest hold approximately 14%. The starting material was PBMCs from blood, obtained roughly 6 weeks after vaccination. The receptors were sampled from a man over 45 who received an inactivated influenza vaccine. CDR3s include the opening cysteine and the closing phenylalanine or tryptophan. Fields, in order: CDR3 length, J gene, D gene, clone size, V gene, CDR3 DNA, CDR3 protein. A D gene is named only where the DNA matches it firmly. Size tells how often a clone was seen (once, few, many) or the class of an expanded clone, and some rows leave it out.

15 | TRBJ2-2 | NA | NA | TRBV10-3 | TGTGCCATCAGTGAGTCGGGGGGCCACACCGGGGAGCTGTTTTTT | CAISESGGHTGELFF
14 | TRBJ2-7 | NA | many | TRBV12-3/TRBV12-4 | TGTGCCAGCTCCCGAGCGGGTCCCTCCTACGAGCAGTACTTC | CASSRAGPSYEQYF
14 | TRBJ1-1 | TRBD1 | many | TRBV28 | TGTGCCAGCAGCTTGACAGGGGCCTCCACTGAAGCTTTCTTT | CASSLTGASTEAFF
18 | TRBJ1-6 | NA | NA | TRBV4-1 | TGCGCCAGCAGCCAAGGCGCAACTGGGGCCGACTACTATTCACCCCTCCACTTT | CASSQGATGADYYSPLHF
13 | TRBJ2-5 | NA | NA | TRBV12-3/TRBV12-4 | TGTGCCAGCAGTTTGGAGCCTCGGGAGACCCAGTACTTC | CASSLEPRETQYF
13 | TRBJ1-4 | NA | few | TRBV20-1 | TGCAGTGCTAGTCGGGTTACTAATGAAAAACTGTTTTTT | CSASRVTNEKLFF
13 | TRBJ2-2 | NA | few | TRBV6-6 | TGTGCCAGCAGTTACGTGACCGCTGGGGAGCTGTTTTTT | CASSYVTAGELFF
14 | TRBJ2-2 | TRBD1 | few | TRBV29-1 | TGCAGCGCCCAAAGACAGGGGGACGTCGGGGAGCTGTTTTTT | CSAQRQGDVGELFF
12 | TRBJ2-7 | NA | few | TRBV6-1 | TGTGCCAGCAGTTCCGGGGGCGGCGAGCAGTACTTC | CASSSGGGEQYF
13 | TRBJ1-2 | TRBD1 | NA | TRBV20-1 | TGCAGTGCTAGGGACAGGGCAGGCTATGGCTACACCTTC | CSARDRAGYGYTF
14 | TRBJ1-1 | TRBD1 | few | TRBV29-1 | TGCAGCGTTGTCCGGGCAGGGGGTATCACTGAAGCTTTCTTT | CSVVRAGGITEAFF
15 | TRBJ2-3 | NA | few | TRBV20-1 | TGCAGTGCTAGAGTCGGGACCTCCAACACAGATACGCAGTATTTT | CSARVGTSNTDTQYF
15 | TRBJ2-7 | TRBD2 | few | TRBV20-1 | TGCAGTGCTAGAGGTGCCGGGACTAGACCCTACGAGCAGTACTTC | CSARGAGTRPYEQYF
14 | TRBJ2-3 | NA | few | TRBV7-9 | TGTGCCAGCAGCCAAGAGGGCTGGACAGATACGCAGTATTTT | CASSQEGWTDTQYF
15 | TRBJ2-1 | TRBD2 | many | TRBV28 | TGTGCCAGCAGTCAAGGACTAGCGGTTTACAATGAGCAGTTCTTC | CASSQGLAVYNEQFF
15 | TRBJ2-3 | NA | NA | TRBV24-1 | TGTGCCACCAGTGATTTGCGGGGGAACACAGATACGCAGTATTTT | CATSDLRGNTDTQYF
16 | TRBJ2-3 | TRBD2 | NA | TRBV12-3/TRBV12-4 | TGTGCCAGCAGTTTCCGCAGCGGGGGGGCCTTAGATACGCAGTATTTT | CASSFRSGGALDTQYF
14 | TRBJ2-1 | NA | many | TRBV5-5 | TGTGCCAGTTACTCGGGGCAGACCTACAATGAGCAGTTCTTC | CASYSGQTYNEQFF
14 | TRBJ2-5 | TRBD1 | few | TRBV28 | TGTGCCAGCAGGGAAAACAGGGGGCAAGAGACCCAGTACTTC | CASRENRGQETQYF
16 | TRBJ2-4 | NA | few | TRBV5-1 | TGCGCCAGCAGTTTGACCGCAGGAGCGGCCAAAAACATTCAGTACTTC | CASSLTAGAAKNIQYF
14 | TRBJ2-7 | TRBD2 | few | TRBV5-6 | TGTGCCAGCAGCCACCCGACTAGCGGCTACGAGCAGTACTTC | CASSHPTSGYEQYF
14 | TRBJ2-5 | TRBD1 | few | TRBV5-1 | TGCGCCAGCAGCACCGCAGGGGGCCGGGAGACCCAGTACTTC | CASSTAGGRETQYF
12 | TRBJ2-1 | TRBD1 | many | TRBV12-3/TRBV12-4 | TGTGCCAGCATTAGACAGGGCCATGAGCAGTTCTTC | CASIRQGHEQFF
17 | TRBJ1-6 | TRBD1 | many | TRBV7-9 | TGTGCCAGCAGCGGTCGACAGGGGGCCTTCGATAATTCACCCCTCCACTTT | CASSGRQGAFDNSPLHF
17 | TRBJ2-7 | TRBD2 | NA | TRBV19 | TGTGCCAGTAGTATAGGAGGACTAGCGGGGGTTACCTACGAGCAGTACTTC | CASSIGGLAGVTYEQYF